This T cell receptor (beta chain) was sequenced for a study of OX40 agonist ivuxolimab in advanced cancers. Across the study: Patients enrolled in dose escalation were diagnosed with hepatocellular carcinoma, melanoma, renal cell or head and neck cancer. With a range of about 23 to 85, age averaged approximately 60 years, and roughly 80% were male.

With regard to this clone: Antigen unknown.

Study outcomes and limitations: Clonal expansion from baseline to week 6 occurred in both CD4+ and CD8+ T cells.

Germline V lookup: CDR1 MDHEN, CDR2 SYDVKM. Trimming took 2 bases from V and 6 from J, leaving 14 bases between them. The length of the CDR3 is 15 residues. Clones were sequenced by immunoSEQ multiplex PCR, and TCRdb holds only the in-frame ones, with some missing. Among 24,000 or so clones listed, under 85% were seen once. This chain links TRBV28 with TRBJ2-1; D tentatively reads TRBD1 or TRBD2 (5 bases each). This sequence was found in an adult with an advanced solid tumor such as melanoma, head and neck, liver or kidney cancer. Sequenced material: CD4+ or CD8+ T cells sorted from blood, taken in a trial of the OX40 agonist ivuxolimab. The CDR3 sequence: CASSLGGPYRNEQFF. In DNA form, the CDR3 reads TGTGCCAGCAGTTTAGGGGGACCCTATCGCAATGAGCAGTTCTTC.